This TCR beta chain comes out of a study of blood T cells in healthy people across ages. Study-wide results and caveats: Estimates of total diversity, which came from one million sequenced T cells, were considered to be underestimates.

The table lists this clonotype with many counts. Antigen specificity is unknown. CDR1 is MNHEY and CDR2 is SVGAGI in the germline V gene. V lost 5 bases and J 1 base, leaving 15 bases between the germline ends. The CDR3 is made up of 15 amino acids. A sample-barcoded 5' primer and a J-beta primer mix were used in a second PCR of about 7 to 12 cycles. TCRdb reprocessed the 5' RACE reads with MiXCR, giving one entry per CDR3 protein. The table records around 1,500,000 distinct CDR3 sequences, about 28% of them present only once. The source is a woman aged 30 to 39 in good health. The sequenced material came from blood. The chain joins TRBV6-5 to TRBJ2-7, with D possibly matching TRBD1 (5 bases). CDR3 in DNA: TGTGCCAGCAGTCCCGCAGGGATATCATCCTACGAGCAGTACTTC. Protein sequence: CASSPAGISSYEQYF.